These 8 T cell receptor beta chains were all obtained from the same sample, sequenced in a study of Graves' ophthalmopathy and Graves' hyperthyroidism. From RNA, the CDR3 regions of TCR beta chains were amplified and sequenced. Investigators did first-round RT-PCR with HTBI primers, then second-round multiplex PCR. One entry per CDR3 protein results from TCRdb running MiXCR on the multiplex PCR reads. The sample includes 450,000 to 600,000 distinct CDR3 sequences, about 40% of them seen just once. The sequenced material came from peripheral blood or thyroid tissue (not recorded which). These receptors were collected from an adult man with Graves' hyperthyroidism.

This clonotype turned up a few times. The genes are TRBV19 and TRBJ2-7; D is possibly TRBD2 (6 bases). V was pared by 3 bases and J by 2 bases, with 11 bases between. This CDR3 contains 14 residues. The germline gives CDR1 LNHDA, CDR2 SQIVND (reference sequence). In nucleotides, the CDR3 is TGTGCCAGTAGTATCGGACTACACACCTACGAGCAGTACTTC. Translation: CASSIGLHTYEQYF.

This clonotype showed up many times. This sequence joins TRBV7-9 and TRBJ1-6; 9 bases are shared with TRBD1. Germline values: CDR1 SEHNR, CDR2 FQNEAQ (reference sequence). J gave up 6 bases and V 4 bases, and 4 bases lay outside the gene matches. This CDR3 has 15 amino acids. The CDR3 reads CASSSTGGGNSPLHF. CDR3 in DNA: TGTGCCAGCAGCTCGACAGGGGGTGGTAATTCACCCCTCCACTTT.

The rearrangement links TRBV5-1 to TRBJ1-2; a weak D match, TRBD1 (5 bases). The CDR3 contains 14 residues. The germline V gene has CDR1 SGHRS and CDR2 YFSETQ. V was clipped by 5 bases and J by 2 bases, with 13 bases between them. This CDR3 reads CASRTGTSNYGYTF. The CDR3 region has the DNA TGCGCCAGCAGGACCGGGACTTCGAACTATGGCTACACCTTC.

This clonotype was observed at least ten times. The V gene is TRBV7-2, the J gene TRBJ1-1; D is possibly TRBD1 (6 bases). V gave up 4 bases and J gave up 7 bases, with 13 bases separating them. CDR1 is SGHTA, CDR2 FQGNSA, per germline. The CDR3 runs to 13 residues. CDR3 sequence (DNA): TGTGCCAGCAGCTCTCGCAGGGGCAATGAAGCTTTCTTT. Translation gives CASSSRRGNEAFF.

This chain links TRBV4-2 with TRBJ1-4, with D tentatively TRBD1 (5 bases). Deletions cut 0 bases from V and 0 bases from J, with 11 bases between. Germline values: CDR1 LGHNA, CDR2 YNFKEQ. There are 17 residues in the CDR3. This chain's CDR3 is CASSQDRGISTNEKLFF. Written as DNA, the CDR3 is TGTGCCAGCAGCCAAGATCGGGGGATATCAACTAATGAAAAACTGTTTTTT.

This clonotype was seen repeatedly, ten times or more. The chain recombines TRBV5-8 with TRBJ1-5; D gene unclear. The V gene's germline CDR1 is SGHTS and CDR2 YDEGEE. V lost 4 bases and J 3 bases, leaving 11 bases between the germline ends. CDR3 length equals 14 residues. CDR3 protein: CASSPDGDNQPQHF. CDR3 in DNA: TGTGCCAGCAGCCCGGACGGAGACAATCAGCCCCAGCATTTT.

The chain has TRBV19 and TRBJ1-1, with 12 bases identical to TRBD1. J lost 4 bases, V lost 9 bases, and 12 bases had no gene match. Germline assignment: CDR1 LNHDA and CDR2 SQIVND (reference sequence). This CDR3 contains 16 residues. The CDR3: CASRAPGTGGITEAFF. CDR3 coding DNA: TGTGCCAGCCGTGCGCCTGGGACAGGGGGCATCACTGAAGCTTTCTTT. Filled out from reference TRBV19 and TRBJ1-1, the complete variable domain reads DGGITQSPKYLFRKEGQNVTLSCEQNLNHDAMYWYRQDPGQGLRLIYYSQIVNDFQKGDIAEGYSVSREKKESFPLTVTSAQKNPTAFYLCASRAPGTGGITEAFFGQGTRLTVV.

Of note for this clonotype: Germline and junction disagree at one end, which may indicate a read error. The chain combines TRBV10-3 with TRBJ2-7; D unclear. Germline assignment: CDR1 ENHRY and CDR2 SYGVKD. There are 15 residues in the CDR3. CDR3 in amino acids: CASSLFNNQPYEQYF. For the CDR3, the DNA is TGTGCCAGCAGTTTATTTAACAATCAACCCTACGAGCAGTACTTC.